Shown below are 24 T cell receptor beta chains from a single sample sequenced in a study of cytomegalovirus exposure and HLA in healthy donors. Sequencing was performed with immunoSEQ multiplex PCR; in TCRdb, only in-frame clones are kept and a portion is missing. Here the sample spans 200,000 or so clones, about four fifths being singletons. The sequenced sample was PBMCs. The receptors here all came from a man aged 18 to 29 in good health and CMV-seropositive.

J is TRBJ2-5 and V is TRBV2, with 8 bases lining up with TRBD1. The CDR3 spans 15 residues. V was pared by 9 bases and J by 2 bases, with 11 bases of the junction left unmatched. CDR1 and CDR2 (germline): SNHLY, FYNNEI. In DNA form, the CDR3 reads TGTGCCAGTTGGACAGGGAAGGGGAGACAAGAGACCCAGTACTTC. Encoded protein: CASWTGKGRQETQYF.

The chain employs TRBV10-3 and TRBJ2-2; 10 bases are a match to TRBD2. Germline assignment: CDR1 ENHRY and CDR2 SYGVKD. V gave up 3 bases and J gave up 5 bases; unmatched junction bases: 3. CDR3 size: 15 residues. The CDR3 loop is CAISEEAGGTGELFF. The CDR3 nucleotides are TGTGCCATCAGTGAAGAAGCGGGAGGGACCGGGGAGCTGTTTTTT.

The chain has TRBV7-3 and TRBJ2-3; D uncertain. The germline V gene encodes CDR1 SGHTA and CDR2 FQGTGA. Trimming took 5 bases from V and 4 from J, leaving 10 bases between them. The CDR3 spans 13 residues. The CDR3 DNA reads TGTGCCAGCAGCCGCATAGCCGCAGATACGCAGTATTTT. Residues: CASSRIAADTQYF.

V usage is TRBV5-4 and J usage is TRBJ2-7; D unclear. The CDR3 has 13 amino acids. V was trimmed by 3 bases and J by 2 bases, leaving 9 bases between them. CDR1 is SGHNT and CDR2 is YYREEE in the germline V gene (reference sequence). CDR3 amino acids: CASSYRTAYEQYF. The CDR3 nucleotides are TGTGCCAGCAGCTACCGAACGGCCTACGAGCAGTACTTC.

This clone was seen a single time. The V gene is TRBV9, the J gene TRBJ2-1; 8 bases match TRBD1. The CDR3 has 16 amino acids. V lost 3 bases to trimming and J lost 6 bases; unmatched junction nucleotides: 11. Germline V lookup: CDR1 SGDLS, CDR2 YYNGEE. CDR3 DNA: TGTGCCAGCAGCGACTTTACAGGGGGGTACGGCAATGAGCAGTTCTTC. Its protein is CASSDFTGGYGNEQFF.

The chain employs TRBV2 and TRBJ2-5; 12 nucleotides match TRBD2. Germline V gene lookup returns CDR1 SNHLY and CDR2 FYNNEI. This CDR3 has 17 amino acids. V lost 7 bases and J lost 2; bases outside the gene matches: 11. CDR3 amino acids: CASTLALAGGWQETQYF. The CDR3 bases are TGTGCCAGCACCCTGGCACTAGCGGGAGGTTGGCAAGAGACCCAGTACTTC.

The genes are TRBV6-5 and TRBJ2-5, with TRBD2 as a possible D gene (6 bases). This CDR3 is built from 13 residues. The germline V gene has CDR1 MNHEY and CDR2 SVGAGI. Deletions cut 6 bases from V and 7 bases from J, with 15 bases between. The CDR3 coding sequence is TGTGCCAGCAGCTCCCTGGGGGGAGGGACCCAGTACTTC. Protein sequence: CASSSLGGGTQYF.

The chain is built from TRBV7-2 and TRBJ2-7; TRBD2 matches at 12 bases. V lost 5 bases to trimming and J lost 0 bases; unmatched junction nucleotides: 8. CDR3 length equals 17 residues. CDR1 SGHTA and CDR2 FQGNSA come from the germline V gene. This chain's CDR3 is CASSPGLAGFLSYEQYF. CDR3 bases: TGTGCCAGCAGCCCAGGACTAGCGGGATTCCTCTCCTACGAGCAGTACTTC.

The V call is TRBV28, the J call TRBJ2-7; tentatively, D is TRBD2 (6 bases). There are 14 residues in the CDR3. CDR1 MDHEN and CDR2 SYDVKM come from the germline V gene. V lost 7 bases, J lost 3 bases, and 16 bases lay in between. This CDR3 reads CASTPGVPLYEQYF. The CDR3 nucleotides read TGTGCCAGCACTCCGGGGGTACCCCTCTACGAGCAGTACTTC.

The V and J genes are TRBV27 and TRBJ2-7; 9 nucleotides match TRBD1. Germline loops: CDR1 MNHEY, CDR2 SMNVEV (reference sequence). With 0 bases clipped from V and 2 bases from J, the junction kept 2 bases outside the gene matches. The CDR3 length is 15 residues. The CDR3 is CASSLSWTGAYEQYF. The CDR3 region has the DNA TGTGCCAGCAGTTTATCATGGACAGGGGCCTACGAGCAGTACTTC.

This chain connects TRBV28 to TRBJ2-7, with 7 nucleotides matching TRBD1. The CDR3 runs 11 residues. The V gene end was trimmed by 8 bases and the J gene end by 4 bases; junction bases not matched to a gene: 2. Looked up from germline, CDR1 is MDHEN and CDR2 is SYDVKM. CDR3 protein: CASRDRYEQYF. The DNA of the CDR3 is TGTGCCAGCCGGGACAGATACGAGCAGTACTTC.

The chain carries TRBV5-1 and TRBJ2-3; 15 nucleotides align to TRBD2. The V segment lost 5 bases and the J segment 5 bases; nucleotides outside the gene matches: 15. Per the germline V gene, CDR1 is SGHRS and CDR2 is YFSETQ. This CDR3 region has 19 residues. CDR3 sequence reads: CASSYSTLPGLAGGDTQYF. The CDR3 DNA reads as TGCGCCAGCAGTTACTCAACTCTACCGGGACTAGCGGGAGGAGATACGCAGTATTTT.

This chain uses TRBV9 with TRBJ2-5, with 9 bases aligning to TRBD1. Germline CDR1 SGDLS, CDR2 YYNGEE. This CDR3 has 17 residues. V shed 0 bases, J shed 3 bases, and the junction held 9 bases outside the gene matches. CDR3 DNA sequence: TGTGCCAGCAGCGTAGACTCGGGACAGGGAGTTAAAGAGACCCAGTACTTC. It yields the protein CASSVDSGQGVKETQYF.

The CDR3 DNA is TGTGCCAGCAGGCTTAGCGGGAGATACCATGAGCAGTTCTTC. This gives the protein CASRLSGRYHEQFF. The genes are TRBV6-1 and TRBJ2-1, with 9 bases fitting TRBD2. The germline V gene encodes CDR1 MNHNS and CDR2 SASEGT. With V trimmed by 6 bases and J by 8 bases, 8 bases remained unmatched. The CDR3 loop spans 14 amino acids.

The chain's CDR3 is CASSLFGREETQYF. DNA of the CDR3: TGTGCCAGCAGCTTGTTCGGCAGGGAAGAGACCCAGTACTTC. J is TRBJ2-5 and V is TRBV5-6, with a weak D call TRBD1 (5 bases). The germline V and J ends were trimmed by 1 base and 3 bases, with 10 bases remaining between them. This CDR3 has 14 amino acids. Per germline, CDR1 SGHDT and CDR2 YYEEEE.

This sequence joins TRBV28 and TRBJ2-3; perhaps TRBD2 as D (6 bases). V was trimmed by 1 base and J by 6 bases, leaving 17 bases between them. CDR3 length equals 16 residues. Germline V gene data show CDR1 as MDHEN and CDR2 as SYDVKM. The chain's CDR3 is CASSLFGGVPLDTQYF. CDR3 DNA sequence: TGTGCCAGCAGTTTATTCGGGGGAGTTCCCCTCGATACGCAGTATTTT.

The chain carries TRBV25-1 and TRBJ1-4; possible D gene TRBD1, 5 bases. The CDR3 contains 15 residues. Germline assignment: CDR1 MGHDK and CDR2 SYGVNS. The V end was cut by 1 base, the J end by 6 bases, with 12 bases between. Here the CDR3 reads CASSESDRIYEKLFF. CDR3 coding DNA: TGTGCCAGCAGTGAATCCGACAGAATTTATGAAAAACTGTTTTTT.

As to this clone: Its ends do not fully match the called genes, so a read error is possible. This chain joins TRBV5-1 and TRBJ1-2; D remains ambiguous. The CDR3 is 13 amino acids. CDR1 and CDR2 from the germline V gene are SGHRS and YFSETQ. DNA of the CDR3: TGCGCCAGCCGCTTGACCAGAAACTATGGCTACACCTTC. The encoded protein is CASRLTRNYGYTF.

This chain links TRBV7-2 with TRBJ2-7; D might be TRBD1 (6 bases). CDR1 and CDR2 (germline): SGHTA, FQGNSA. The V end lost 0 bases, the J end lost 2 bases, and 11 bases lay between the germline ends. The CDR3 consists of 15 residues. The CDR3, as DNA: TGTGCCAGCAGCTTAGCAAGGGGGTTCGCCTACGAGCAGTACTTC. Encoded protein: CASSLARGFAYEQYF.

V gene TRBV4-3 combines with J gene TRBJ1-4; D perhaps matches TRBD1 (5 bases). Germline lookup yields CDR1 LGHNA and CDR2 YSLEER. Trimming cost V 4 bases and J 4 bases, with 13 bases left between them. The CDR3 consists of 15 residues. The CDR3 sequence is CASSRMGGGNEKLFF. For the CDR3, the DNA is TGCGCCAGCAGCCGCATGGGGGGGGGTAATGAAAAACTGTTTTTT.

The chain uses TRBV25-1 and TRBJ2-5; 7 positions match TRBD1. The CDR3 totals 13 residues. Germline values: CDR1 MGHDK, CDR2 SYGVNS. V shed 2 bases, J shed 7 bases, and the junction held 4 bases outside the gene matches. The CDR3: CASSEDEGATQYF. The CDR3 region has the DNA TGTGCCAGCAGTGAAGACGAGGGGGCGACCCAGTACTTC.

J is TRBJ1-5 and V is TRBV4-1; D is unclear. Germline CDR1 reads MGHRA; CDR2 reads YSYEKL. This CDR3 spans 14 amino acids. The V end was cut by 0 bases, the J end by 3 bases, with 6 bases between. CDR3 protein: CASSQDGTNQPQHF. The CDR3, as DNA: TGCGCCAGCAGCCAAGATGGCACCAATCAGCCCCAGCATTTT.

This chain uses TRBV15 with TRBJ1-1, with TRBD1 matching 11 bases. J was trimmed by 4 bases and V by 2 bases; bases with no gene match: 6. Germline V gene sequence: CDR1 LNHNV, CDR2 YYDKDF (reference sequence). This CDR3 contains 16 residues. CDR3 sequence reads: CATSRFTGTGGTEAFF. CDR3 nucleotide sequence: TGTGCCACCAGCAGATTCACAGGGACAGGGGGCACTGAAGCTTTCTTT.

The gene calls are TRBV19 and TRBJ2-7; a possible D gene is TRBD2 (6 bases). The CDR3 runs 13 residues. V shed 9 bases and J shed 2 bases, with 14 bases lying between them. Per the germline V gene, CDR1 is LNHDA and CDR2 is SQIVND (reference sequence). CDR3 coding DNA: TGTGCCAGCGCCGCCCGGGGGACCTACGAGCAGTACTTC. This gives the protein CASAARGTYEQYF.